The clone carrying this TCR beta chain was counted a few times. V lost 7 bases to trimming and J lost 2 bases, with 18 bases between them. Germline CDR1 reads MNHEY; CDR2 reads SVGAGI. CDR3 length: 15 residues. The data are from a study of blood T cell repertoires in COVID-19. Study-wide context: COVID-19 samples from acute and convalescent phases originated in the United States, Italy and Spain.

Study processing details: Nucleated cell number was recorded as an estimate derived from reference gene primer amplification. Libraries were prepared by immunoSEQ multiplex PCR; TCRdb keeps only in-frame clonotypes and omits some of them. V and J calls and clone size follow that table, whereas D and trimming were derived from the DNA. Found here are tens of thousands of clones, approximately 80% of them singletons; the top ten hold 23%. The chain joins TRBV6-5 to TRBJ2-7; D is possibly TRBD1 (5 bases). This clonotype originated in a human donor in a cohort sampled during active COVID-19. The sample consisted of peripheral blood. CDR3: CASTPSATAPYEQYF. CDR3 nucleotides: TGTGCCAGCACCCCATCGGCGACAGCACCCTACGAGCAGTACTTC.